This TCR beta chain was captured by sequencing in a study of cytomegalovirus exposure and HLA in healthy donors. Study-level results: Some highly shared sequence variants likely arose as a pipeline artifact. After further analysis at a later stage, 16,951 TCR beta sequences were associated with HLA alleles at 0.05 false discovery rate. In a later analysis, CMV-associated beta chains were mostly HLA-associated, it appeared.

As concerns this clone: Its specificity is unknown.

The CDR3 covers 18 residues. The germline V and J ends were trimmed by 5 bases and 0 bases, with 22 bases remaining between them. Germline V gives CDR1 SGHAT, CDR2 FQNNGV. In the PCR, 60 Vbeta and 13 Jbeta primers were used. Some clones are missing from TCRdb's copy, which holds only in-frame ones; the method was immunoSEQ multiplex PCR. The profile shows around 190,000 clones, about three quarters of them singletons. The clonotype comes from a man aged 35-49 years in good health and CMV-seronegative. The gene calls are TRBV11-2 and TRBJ1-2, with D unresolved. Sequences were obtained from PBMCs. The CDR3 region is CASSPHPPPEGSNYGYTF. CDR3 sequence (DNA): TGTGCCAGCAGCCCCCATCCCCCCCCAGAGGGCTCTAACTATGGCTACACCTTC.